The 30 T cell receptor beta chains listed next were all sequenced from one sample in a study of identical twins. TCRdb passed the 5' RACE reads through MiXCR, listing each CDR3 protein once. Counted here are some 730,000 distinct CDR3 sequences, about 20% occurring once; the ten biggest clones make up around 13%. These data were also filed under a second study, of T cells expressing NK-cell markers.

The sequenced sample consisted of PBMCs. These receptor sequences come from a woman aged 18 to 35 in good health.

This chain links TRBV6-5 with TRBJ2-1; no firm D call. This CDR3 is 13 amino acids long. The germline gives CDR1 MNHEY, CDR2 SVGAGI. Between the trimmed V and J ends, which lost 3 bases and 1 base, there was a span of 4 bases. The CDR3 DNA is TGTGCCAGCAGTTATACTTCCTACAATGAGCAGTTCTTC. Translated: CASSYTSYNEQFF.

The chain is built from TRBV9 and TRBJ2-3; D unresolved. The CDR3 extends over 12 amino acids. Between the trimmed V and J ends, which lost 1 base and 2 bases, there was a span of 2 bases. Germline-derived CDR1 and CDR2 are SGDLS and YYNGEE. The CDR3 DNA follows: TGTGCCAGCAGCGTATTCACAGATACGCAGTATTTT. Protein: CASSVFTDTQYF.

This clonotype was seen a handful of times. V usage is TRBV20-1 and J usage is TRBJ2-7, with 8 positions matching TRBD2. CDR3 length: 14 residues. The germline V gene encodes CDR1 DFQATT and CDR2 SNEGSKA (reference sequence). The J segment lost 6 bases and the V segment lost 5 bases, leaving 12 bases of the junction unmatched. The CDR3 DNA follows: TGCAGTGCTGCCCCAGCGGGAGCGCGGAGCGAGCAGTACTTC. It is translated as CSAAPAGARSEQYF.

The CDR3 DNA is TGTGCCAGCAGTTACGGGACAGGGGGCACTGAAGCTTTCTTT. This encodes CASSYGTGGTEAFF. The chain couples TRBV6-5 to TRBJ1-1; TRBD1 matches 11 bases. Trimming removed 2 bases from V and 4 bases from J; junction bases left unmatched: 0. The CDR3 spans 14 residues. Germline V lookup: CDR1 MNHEY, CDR2 SVGAGI.

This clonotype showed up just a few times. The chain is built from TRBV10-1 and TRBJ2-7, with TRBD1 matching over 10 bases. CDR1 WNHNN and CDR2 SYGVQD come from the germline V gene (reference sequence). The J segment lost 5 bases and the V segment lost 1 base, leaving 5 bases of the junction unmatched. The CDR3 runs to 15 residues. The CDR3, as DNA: TGCGCCAGCAGTGAGTTCTCCGGGACAGGGGACGAGCAGTACTTC. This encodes CASSEFSGTGDEQYF.

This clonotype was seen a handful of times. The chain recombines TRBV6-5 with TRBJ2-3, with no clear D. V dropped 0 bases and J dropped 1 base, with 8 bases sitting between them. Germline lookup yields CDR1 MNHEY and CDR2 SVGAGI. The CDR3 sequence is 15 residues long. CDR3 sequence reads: CASSYSRPGTDTQYF. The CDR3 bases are TGTGCCAGCAGTTACTCCCGACCTGGCACAGATACGCAGTATTTT.

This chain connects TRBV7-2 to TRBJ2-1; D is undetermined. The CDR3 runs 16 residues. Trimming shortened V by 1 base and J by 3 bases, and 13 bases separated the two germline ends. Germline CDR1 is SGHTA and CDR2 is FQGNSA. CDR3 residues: CASSLETPTSYNEQFF. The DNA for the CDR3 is TGTGCCAGCAGCTTAGAGACCCCAACGAGCTACAATGAGCAGTTCTTC.

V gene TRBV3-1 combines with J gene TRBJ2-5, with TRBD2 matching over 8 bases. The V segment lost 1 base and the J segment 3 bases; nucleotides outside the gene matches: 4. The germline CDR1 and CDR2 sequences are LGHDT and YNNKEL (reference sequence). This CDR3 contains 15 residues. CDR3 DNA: TGTGCCAGCAGCCAAGTCTCAGCGGGAGAAGAGACCCAGTACTTC. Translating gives CASSQVSAGEETQYF.

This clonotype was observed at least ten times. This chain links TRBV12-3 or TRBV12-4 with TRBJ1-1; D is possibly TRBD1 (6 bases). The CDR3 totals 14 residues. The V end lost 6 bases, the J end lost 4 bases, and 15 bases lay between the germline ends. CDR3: CASRQGGGFTEAFF. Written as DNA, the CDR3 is TGTGCCAGCAGGCAAGGAGGGGGGTTCACTGAAGCTTTCTTT.

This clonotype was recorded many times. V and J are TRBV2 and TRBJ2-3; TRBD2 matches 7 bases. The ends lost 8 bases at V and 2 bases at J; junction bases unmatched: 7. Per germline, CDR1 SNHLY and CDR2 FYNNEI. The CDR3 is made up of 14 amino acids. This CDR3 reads CASYGGTNTDTQYF. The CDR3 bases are TGTGCCAGCTACGGGGGGACTAACACAGATACGCAGTATTTT.

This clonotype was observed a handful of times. The DNA of the CDR3 is TGTGCCAGCAACGTCCCGGGACGGAGGAACACTGAAGCTTTCTTT. It yields the protein CASNVPGRRNTEAFF. J is TRBJ1-1 and V is TRBV12-3 or TRBV12-4; D is possibly TRBD1 (5 bases). The V end lost 7 bases, the J end lost 1 base, and 16 bases lay between the germline ends. CDR3 length: 15 residues.

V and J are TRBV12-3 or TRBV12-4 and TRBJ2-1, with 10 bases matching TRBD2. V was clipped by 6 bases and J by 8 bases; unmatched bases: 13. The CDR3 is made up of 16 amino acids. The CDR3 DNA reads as TGTGCCAGCAGCCTGGAGACTAGCGGGCCTTTGGATGAGCAGTTCTTC. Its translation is CASSLETSGPLDEQFF.

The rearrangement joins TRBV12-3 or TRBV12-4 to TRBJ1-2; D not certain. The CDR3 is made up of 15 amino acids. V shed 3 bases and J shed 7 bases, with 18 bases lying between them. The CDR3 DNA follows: TGTGCCAGCAGTTTCTCACGGGTCCCGAAGTCTGGCTACACCTTC. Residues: CASSFSRVPKSGYTF.

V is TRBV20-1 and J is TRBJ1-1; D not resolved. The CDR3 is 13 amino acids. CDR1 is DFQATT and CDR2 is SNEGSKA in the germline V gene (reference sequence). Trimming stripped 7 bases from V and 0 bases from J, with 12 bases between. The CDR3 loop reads CSVLDGMNTEAFF. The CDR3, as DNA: TGCAGTGTTCTCGACGGCATGAACACTGAAGCTTTCTTT.

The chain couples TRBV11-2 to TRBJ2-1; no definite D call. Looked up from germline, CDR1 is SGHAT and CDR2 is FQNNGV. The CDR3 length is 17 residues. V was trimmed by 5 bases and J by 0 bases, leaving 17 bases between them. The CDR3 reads CASSTPKGRSSYNEQFF. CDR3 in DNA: TGTGCCAGCAGCACTCCAAAAGGGCGCAGCTCCTACAATGAGCAGTTCTTC.

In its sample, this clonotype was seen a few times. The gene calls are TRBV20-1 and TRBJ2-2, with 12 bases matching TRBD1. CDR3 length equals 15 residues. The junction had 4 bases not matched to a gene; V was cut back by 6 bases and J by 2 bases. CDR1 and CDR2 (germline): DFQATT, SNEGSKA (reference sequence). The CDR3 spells CSATGTGGNTGELFF. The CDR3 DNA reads TGCAGTGCAACCGGGACAGGGGGCAACACCGGGGAGCTGTTTTTT.

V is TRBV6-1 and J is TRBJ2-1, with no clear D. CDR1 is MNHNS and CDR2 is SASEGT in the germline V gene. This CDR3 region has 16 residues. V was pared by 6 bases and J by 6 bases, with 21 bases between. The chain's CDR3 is CASSDTTAYLFNEQFF. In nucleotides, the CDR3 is TGTGCCAGCAGCGATACAACAGCGTACCTCTTCAATGAGCAGTTCTTC.

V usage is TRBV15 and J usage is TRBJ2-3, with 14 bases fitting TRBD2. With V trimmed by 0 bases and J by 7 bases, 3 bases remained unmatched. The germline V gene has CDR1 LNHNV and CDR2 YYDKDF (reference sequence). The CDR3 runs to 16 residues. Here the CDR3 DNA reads TGTGCCACCAGCAGAGAGGGACTAGCGGGGGTGAATACGCAGTATTTT. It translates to CATSREGLAGVNTQYF.

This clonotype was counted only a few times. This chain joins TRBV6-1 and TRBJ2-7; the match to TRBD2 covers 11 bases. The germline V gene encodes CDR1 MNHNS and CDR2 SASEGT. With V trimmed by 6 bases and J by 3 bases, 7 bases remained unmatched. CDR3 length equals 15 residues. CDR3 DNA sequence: TGTGCCAGCAGGACCGGGACTAGCGGCATCTACGAGCAGTACTTC. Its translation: CASRTGTSGIYEQYF.

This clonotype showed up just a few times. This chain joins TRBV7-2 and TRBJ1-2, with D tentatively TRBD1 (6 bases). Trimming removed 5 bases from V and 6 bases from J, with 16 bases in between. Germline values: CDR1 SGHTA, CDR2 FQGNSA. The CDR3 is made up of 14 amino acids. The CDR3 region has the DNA TGTGCCAGCAGCGCGGACAGCTCTACTCATGGCTACACCTTC. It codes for CASSADSSTHGYTF. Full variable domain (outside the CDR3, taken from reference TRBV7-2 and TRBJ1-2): GAGVSQSPSNKVTEKGKDVELRCDPISGHTALYWYRQSLGQGLEFLIYFQGNSAPDKSGLPSDRFSAERTGGSVSTLTIQRTQQEDSAVYLCASSADSSTHGYTFGSGTRLTVV.

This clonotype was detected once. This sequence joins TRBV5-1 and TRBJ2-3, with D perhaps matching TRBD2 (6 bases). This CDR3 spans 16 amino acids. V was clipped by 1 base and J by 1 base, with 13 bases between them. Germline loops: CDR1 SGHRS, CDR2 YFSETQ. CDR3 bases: TGCGCCAGCAGCTTGAGTGTCGGGAGCGGCACAGATACGCAGTATTTT. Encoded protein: CASSLSVGSGTDTQYF.

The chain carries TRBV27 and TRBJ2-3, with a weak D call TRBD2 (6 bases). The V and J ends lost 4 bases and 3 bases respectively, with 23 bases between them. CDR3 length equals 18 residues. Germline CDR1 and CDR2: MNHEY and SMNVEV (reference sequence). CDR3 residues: CASSSRLGPGLLTDTQYF. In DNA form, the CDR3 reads TGTGCCAGCAGTTCGCGGCTGGGGCCGGGACTTTTGACAGATACGCAGTATTTT.

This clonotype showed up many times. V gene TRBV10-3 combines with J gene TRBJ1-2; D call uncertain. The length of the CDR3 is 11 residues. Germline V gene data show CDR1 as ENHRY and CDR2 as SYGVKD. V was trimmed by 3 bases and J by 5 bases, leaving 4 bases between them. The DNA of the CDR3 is TGTGCCATCAGTGAATGGTATGGCTACACCTTC. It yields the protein CAISEWYGYTF.

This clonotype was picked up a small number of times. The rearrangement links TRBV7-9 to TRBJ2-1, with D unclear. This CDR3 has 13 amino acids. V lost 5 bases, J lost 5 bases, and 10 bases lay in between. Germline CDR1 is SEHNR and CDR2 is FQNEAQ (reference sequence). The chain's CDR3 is CASSPYENNEQFF. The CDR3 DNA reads TGTGCCAGCAGCCCCTATGAAAACAATGAGCAGTTCTTC.

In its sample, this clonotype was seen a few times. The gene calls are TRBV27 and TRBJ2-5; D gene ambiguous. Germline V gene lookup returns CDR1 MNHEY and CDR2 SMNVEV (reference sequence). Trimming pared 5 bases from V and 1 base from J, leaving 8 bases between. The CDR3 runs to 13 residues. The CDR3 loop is CASSRYGQETQYF. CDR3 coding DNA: TGTGCCAGCAGTCGTTACGGCCAAGAGACCCAGTACTTC.

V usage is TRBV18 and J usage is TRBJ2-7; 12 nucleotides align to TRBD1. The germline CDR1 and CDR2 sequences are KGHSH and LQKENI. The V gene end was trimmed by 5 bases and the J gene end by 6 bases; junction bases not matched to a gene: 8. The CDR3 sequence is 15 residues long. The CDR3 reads CASSSGRDRGREQYF. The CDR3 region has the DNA TGTGCCAGCTCATCCGGGCGGGACAGGGGGCGCGAGCAGTACTTC.

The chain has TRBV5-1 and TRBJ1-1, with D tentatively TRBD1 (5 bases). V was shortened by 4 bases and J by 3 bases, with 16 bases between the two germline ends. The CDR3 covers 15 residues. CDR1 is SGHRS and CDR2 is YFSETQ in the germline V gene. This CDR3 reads CASSPGQGGDTEAFF. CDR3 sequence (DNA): TGCGCCAGCAGCCCCGGCCAGGGCGGCGACACTGAAGCTTTCTTT.

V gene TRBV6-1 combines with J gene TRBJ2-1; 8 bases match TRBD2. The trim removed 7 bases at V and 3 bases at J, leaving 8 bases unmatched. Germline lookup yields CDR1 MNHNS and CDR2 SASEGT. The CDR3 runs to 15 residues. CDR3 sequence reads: CASMISGKGYNEQFF. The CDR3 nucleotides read TGTGCCAGCATGATTAGCGGGAAGGGCTACAATGAGCAGTTCTTC.

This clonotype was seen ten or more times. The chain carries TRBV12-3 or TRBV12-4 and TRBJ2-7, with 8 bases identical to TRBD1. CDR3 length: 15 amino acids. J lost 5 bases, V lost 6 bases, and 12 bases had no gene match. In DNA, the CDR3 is TGTGCCAGCAGACGGACAGGGTTGGGGTTGGACGAGCAGTACTTC. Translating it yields CASRRTGLGLDEQYF.

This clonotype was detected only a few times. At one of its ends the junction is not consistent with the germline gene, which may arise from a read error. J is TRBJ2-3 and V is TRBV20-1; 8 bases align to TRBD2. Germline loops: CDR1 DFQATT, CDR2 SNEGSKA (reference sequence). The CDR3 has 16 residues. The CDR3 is CSAGELGGGTTDTQYF. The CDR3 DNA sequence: TGCAGTGCTGGAGAGCTTGGCGGGGGGACCACAGATACGCAGTATTTT.